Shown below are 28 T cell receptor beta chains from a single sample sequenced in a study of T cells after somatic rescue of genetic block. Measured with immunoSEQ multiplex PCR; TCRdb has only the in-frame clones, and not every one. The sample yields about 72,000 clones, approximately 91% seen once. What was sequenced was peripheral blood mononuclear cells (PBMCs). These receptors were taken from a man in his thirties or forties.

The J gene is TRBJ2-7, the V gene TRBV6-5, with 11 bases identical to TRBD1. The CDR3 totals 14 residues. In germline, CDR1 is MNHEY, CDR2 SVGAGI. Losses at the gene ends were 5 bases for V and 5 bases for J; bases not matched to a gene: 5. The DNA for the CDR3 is TGTGCCAGCAGTCCGGGACAGGGGGTGCACGAGCAGTACTTC. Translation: CASSPGQGVHEQYF.

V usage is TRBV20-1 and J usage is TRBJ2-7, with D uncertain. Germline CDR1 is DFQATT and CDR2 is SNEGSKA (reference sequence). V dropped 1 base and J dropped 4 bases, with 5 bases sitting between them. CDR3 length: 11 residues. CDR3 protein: CSARVEYEQYF. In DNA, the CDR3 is TGCAGTGCTAGAGTAGAATACGAGCAGTACTTC.

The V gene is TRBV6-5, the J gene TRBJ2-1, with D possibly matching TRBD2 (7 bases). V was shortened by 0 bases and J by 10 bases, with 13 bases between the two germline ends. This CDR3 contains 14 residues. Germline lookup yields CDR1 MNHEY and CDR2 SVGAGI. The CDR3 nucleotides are TGTGCCAGCAGTTACTCGTCCAGGGGAGGGGAGCAGTTCTTC. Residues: CASSYSSRGGEQFF.

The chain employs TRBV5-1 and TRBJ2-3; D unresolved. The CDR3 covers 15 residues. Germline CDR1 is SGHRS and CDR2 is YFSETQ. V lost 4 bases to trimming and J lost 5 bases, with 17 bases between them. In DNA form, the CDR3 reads TGCGCCAGCAGCCGCGACTCCGTTCGGATAGATACGCAGTATTTT. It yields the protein CASSRDSVRIDTQYF.

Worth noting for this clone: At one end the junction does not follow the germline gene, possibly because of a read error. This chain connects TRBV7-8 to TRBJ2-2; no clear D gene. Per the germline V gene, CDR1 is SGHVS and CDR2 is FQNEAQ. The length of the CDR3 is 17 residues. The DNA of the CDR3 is TGTGCCGGCAGCTTAGGAAATCTGTTCGCGAACACCGGGGAGCTGTTTTTT. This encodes CAGSLGNLFANTGELFF. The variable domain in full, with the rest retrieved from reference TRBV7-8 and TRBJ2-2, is GAGVSQSPRYKVAKRGQDVALRCDPISGHVSLFWYQQALGQGPEFLTYFQNEAQLDKSGLPSDRFFAERPEGSVSTLKIQRTQQEDSAVYLCAGSLGNLFANTGELFFGEGSRLTVL.

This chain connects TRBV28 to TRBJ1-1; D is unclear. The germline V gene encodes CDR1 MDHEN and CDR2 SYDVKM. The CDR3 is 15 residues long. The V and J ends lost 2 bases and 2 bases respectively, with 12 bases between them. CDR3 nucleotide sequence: TGTGCCAGCAGTTTAATTCTCTCCAGAAACACTGAAGCTTTCTTT. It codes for CASSLILSRNTEAFF. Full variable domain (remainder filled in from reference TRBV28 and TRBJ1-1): DVKVTQSSRYLVKRTGEKVFLECVQDMDHENMFWYRQDPGLGLRLIYFSYDVKMKEKGDIPEGYSVSREKKERFSLILESASTNQTSMYLCASSLILSRNTEAFFGQGTRLTVV.

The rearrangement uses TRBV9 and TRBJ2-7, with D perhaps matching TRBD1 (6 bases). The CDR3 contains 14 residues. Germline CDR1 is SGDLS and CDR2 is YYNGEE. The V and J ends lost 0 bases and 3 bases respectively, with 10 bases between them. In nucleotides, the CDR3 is TGTGCCAGCAGCGTAGCTACGACAGGCTACGAGCAGTACTTC. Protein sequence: CASSVATTGYEQYF.

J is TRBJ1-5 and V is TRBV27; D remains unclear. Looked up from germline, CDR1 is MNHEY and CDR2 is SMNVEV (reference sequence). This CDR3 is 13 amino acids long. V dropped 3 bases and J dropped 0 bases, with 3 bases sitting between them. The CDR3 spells CASSLSSNQPQHF. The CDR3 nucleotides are TGTGCCAGCAGTTTGAGTAGCAATCAGCCCCAGCATTTT.

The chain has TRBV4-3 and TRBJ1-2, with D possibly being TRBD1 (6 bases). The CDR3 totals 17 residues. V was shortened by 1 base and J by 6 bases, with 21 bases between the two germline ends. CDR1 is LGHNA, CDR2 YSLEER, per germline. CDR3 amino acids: CASSQVQSAGALDGYTF. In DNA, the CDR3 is TGCGCCAGCAGCCAAGTTCAGTCTGCGGGGGCTCTGGATGGCTACACCTTC.

CDR3: CASSVRGEAFF. The CDR3 DNA reads TGTGCCAGCAGTGTAAGAGGTGAAGCTTTCTTT. The V gene is TRBV2, the J gene TRBJ1-1; D gene unclear. The CDR3 spans 11 residues. V was clipped by 4 bases and J by 7 bases, with 7 bases between them. CDR1 is SNHLY, CDR2 FYNNEI, per germline.

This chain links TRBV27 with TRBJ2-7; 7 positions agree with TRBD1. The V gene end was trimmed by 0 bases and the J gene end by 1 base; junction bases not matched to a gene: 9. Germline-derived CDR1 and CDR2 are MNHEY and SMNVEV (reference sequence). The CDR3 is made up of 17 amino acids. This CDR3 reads CASSLSSYRDRSYEQYF. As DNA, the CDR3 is TGTGCCAGCAGTTTATCCTCCTACCGGGACAGATCCTACGAGCAGTACTTC.

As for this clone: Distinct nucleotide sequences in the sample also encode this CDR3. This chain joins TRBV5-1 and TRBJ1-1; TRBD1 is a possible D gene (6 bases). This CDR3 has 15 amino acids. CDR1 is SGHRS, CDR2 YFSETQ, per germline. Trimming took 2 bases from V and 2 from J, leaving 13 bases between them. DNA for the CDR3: TGCGCCAGCAGCTTCACAGGGCCGCGAAACACTGAAGCTTTCTTT. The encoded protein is CASSFTGPRNTEAFF.

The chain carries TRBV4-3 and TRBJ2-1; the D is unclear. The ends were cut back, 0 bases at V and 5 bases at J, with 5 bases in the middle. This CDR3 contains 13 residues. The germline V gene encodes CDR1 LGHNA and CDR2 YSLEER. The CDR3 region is CASSQDSDNEQFF. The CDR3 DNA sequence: TGCGCCAGCAGCCAAGATTCGGACAATGAGCAGTTCTTC.

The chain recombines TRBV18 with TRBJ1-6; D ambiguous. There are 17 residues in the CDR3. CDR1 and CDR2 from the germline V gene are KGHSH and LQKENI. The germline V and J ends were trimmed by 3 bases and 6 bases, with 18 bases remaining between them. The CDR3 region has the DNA TGTGCCAGCTCACCCCTGGGTGTTACGGAGTCTAATTCACCCCTCCACTTT. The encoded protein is CASSPLGVTESNSPLHF. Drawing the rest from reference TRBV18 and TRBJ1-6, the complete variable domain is NAGVMQNPRHLVRRRGQEARLRCSPMKGHSHVYWYRQLPEEGLKFMVYLQKENIIDESGMPKERFSAEFPKEGPSILRIQQVVRGDSAAYFCASSPLGVTESNSPLHFGNGTRLTVT.

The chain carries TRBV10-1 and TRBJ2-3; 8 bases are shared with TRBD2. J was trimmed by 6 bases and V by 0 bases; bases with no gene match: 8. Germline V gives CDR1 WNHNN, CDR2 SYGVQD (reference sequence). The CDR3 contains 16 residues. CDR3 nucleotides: TGCGCCAGCAGTGAGTCAGGAGCGGGGGATCAGGATACGCAGTATTTT. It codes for CASSESGAGDQDTQYF.

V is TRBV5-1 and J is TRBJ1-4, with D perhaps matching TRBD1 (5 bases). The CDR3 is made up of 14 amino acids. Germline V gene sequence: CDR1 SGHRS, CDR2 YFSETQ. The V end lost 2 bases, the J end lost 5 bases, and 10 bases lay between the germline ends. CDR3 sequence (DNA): TGCGCCAGCAGCTTCCAGGGAATCAATGAAAAACTGTTTTTT. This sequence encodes CASSFQGINEKLFF.

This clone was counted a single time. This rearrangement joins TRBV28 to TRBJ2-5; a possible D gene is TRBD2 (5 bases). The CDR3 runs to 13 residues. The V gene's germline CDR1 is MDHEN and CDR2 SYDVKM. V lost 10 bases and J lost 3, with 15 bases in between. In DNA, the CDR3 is TGTGCCATACGGGGTCGGTGGGAAGAGACCCAGTACTTC. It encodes CAIRGRWEETQYF.

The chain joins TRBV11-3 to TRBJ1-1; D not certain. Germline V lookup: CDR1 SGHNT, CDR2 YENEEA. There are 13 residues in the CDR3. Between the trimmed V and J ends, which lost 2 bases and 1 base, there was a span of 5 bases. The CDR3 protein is CASSLTRNTEAFF. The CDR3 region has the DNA TGTGCCAGCAGCTTAACCAGGAACACTGAAGCTTTCTTT.

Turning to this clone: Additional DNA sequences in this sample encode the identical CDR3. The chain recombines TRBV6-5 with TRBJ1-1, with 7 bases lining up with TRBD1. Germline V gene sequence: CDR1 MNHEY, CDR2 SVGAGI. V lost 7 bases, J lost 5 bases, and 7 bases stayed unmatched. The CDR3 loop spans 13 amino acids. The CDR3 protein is CASTRQGLTEAFF. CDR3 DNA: TGTGCCAGCACTCGACAGGGCCTGACTGAAGCTTTCTTT.

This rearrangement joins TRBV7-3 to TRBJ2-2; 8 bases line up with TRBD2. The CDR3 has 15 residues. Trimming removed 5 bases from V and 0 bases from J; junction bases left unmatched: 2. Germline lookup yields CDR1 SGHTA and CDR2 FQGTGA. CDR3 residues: CASSKLAANTGELFF. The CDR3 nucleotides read TGTGCCAGCAGCAAACTAGCGGCGAACACCGGGGAGCTGTTTTTT.

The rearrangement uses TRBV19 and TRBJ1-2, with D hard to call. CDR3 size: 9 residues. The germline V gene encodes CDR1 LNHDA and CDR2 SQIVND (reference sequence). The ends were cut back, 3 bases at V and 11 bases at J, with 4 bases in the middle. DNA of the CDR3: TGTGCCAGTAGTATCCCTTACACCTTC. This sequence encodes CASSIPYTF.

As DNA, the CDR3 is TGTGCCATAGGGACTACTGGAAACACCATATATTTT. It codes for CAIGTTGNTIYF. The rearrangement uses TRBV6-6 and TRBJ1-3, with D possibly TRBD1 on 5 matching bases. CDR3 size: 12 residues. The V and J ends lost 10 bases and 2 bases respectively, with 9 bases between them. CDR1 and CDR2 from the germline V gene are MNHNY and SVGAGI (reference sequence).

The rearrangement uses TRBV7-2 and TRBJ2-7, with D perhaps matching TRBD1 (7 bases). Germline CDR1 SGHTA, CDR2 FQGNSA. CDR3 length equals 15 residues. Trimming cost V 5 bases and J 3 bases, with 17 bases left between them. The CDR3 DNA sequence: TGTGCCAGCAGCCCTGTGGCAGGGGGACTCTACGAGCAGTACTTC. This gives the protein CASSPVAGGLYEQYF. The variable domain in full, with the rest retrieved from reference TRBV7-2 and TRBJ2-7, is GAGVSQSPSNKVTEKGKDVELRCDPISGHTALYWYRQSLGQGLEFLIYFQGNSAPDKSGLPSDRFSAERTGGSVSTLTIQRTQQEDSAVYLCASSPVAGGLYEQYFGPGTRLTVT.

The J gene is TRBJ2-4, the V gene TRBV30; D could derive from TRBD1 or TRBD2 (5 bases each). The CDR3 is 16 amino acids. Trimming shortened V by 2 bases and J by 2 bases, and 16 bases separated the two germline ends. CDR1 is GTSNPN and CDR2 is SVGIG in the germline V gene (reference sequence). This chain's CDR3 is CAWSPPRGTPKNIQYF. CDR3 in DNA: TGTGCCTGGAGTCCCCCCCGAGGGACGCCCAAAAACATTCAGTACTTC. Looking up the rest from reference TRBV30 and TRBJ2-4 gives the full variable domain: SQTIHQWPATLVQPVGSPLSLECTVEGTSNPNLYWYRQAAGRGLQLLFYSVGIGQISSEVPQNLSASRPQDRQFILSSKKLLLSDSGFYLCAWSPPRGTPKNIQYFGAGTRLSVL.

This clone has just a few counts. Written as DNA, the CDR3 is TGCGCCAGCAGCCAAGGGCCCTCGGGGACCGGGGAGCTGTTTTTT. This codes for CASSQGPSGTGELFF. The chain joins TRBV4-1 to TRBJ2-2; tentatively, D is TRBD2 (5 bases). V lost 1 base, J lost 5 bases, and 11 bases lay in between. CDR1 and CDR2 (germline): MGHRA, YSYEKL. The CDR3 length is 15 residues.

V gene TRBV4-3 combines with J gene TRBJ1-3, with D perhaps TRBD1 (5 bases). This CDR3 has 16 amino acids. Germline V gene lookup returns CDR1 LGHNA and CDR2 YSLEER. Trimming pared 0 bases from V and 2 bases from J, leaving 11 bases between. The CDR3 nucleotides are TGCGCCAGCAGCCAAGAAGCGAGGGGACCTGGAAACACCATATATTTT. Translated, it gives CASSQEARGPGNTIYF.

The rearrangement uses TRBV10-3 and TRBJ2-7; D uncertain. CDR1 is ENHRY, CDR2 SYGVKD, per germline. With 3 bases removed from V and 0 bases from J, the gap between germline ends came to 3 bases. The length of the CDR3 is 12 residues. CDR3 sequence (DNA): TGTGCCATCAGTGATACCTCCTACGAGCAGTACTTC. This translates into CAISDTSYEQYF.

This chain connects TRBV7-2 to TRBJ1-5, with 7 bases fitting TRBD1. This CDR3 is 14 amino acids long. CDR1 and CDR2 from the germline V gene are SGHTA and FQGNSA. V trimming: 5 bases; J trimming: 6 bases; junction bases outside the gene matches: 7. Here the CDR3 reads CASSPGQPGQPQHF. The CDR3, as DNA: TGTGCCAGCAGCCCGGGACAGCCGGGTCAGCCCCAGCATTTT.